The T cell receptor (beta chain) described here comes from a study of T cells after yellow fever vaccination (dated by TCRdb to about 2019). In terms of the full investigation: The SMART-Seq v4 Ultra Low Input RNA kit was used to prepare libraries from fractions with low cell numbers. Blood was drawn at multiple timepoints before and after primary and secondary immunization, with bulk PBMC replicates and cell subsets isolated. Two healthy male donors, one aged 18 to 30 and one aged 30 to 39 years, were included in the cohort. Bulk TCR alpha and beta repertoires were sequenced longitudinally to track T-cell clones before and after primary and booster YFV17D yellow fever vaccination. Paper-wide results and their limitations: Compared with the primary T-cell response, the secondary T-cell response was faster but weaker, reaching its peak on day 5 rather than on day 15. A small fraction of clonotypes showed up in both the CD4 and CD8 compartments, probably as a result of convergent recombination. After the booster, most of the clones that had expanded following primary vaccination were detected again (about 95% of CD4 and around nine tenths of CD8), which suggests that memory was broadly maintained. Because abundant contaminating clonotypes from the bulk population could be contained in FACS-sorted repertoires, computational filtering was required. Only two donors were included in the study, so the extent to which the findings can be generalized is limited.

As concerns this clonotype: Its target antigen remains unknown. Base quality data are lacking; no much larger clone is found one base away.

Sequencing relied on an Illumina NovaSeq 6000. TCR cDNA was synthesized by 5'RACE template switching, which introduced a universal primer site and unique molecular identifiers. cDNA synthesis was primed from both the TCR alpha and TCR beta constant segments. Two PCR steps were used to amplify libraries, with sample barcodes and sequencing adapters being added in the second step. Sequencing of libraries was performed on Illumina HiSeq 2500 (2x100 bp) or NovaSeq (2x150 bp). The original pipeline was this. Demultiplexing of reads and collapsing into UMI consensus sequences were performed with MIGEC, and V(D)J alignment was carried out with MiXCR. Clonotypes responding to the vaccine were identified with edgeR on replicate PBMC samples, with the criteria of FDR below 0.01 and a log2 fold change above 5 up to day 15. CD4 or CD8 identity was assigned to each bulk clonotype according to whether the clonotype was present at higher abundance in the sequenced CD4 repertoire or the sequenced CD8 repertoire. TCRdb redid the processing of the public reads, applying fastp at Q25 and MiXCR, and retained in-frame beta chains. When rows share a CDR3 protein, they turn into one entry using the most common DNA and genes. The V and J calls and clone size are TCRdb's, not the authors'. For this sample there are about 320,000 distinct CDR3 sequences; under 15% appear just once. 3.2% of the sample is taken by the ten largest.

The treatment or condition label, read with the paper, signifies: live attenuated yellow fever vaccine strain. PBMCs were isolated from peripheral blood using a standard Ficoll-Paque protocol. Dynabeads CD4 and CD8 positive selection kits were used to isolate the CD4 and CD8 T-cell fractions. RNA was extracted with TriZol from bulk PBMCs, CD4 and CD8 fractions, and dextramer-positive and dextramer-negative fractions. The starting material was CD4+ T cells sorted from PBMCs, obtained 15 days after the yellow fever booster vaccination. The source of this sequence is a young man who received the YFV17D yellow fever vaccine.

The nucleotide sequence reads as follows: TGCAGTGCCAGTGGTCTCGGGGGGGATACGCAGTATTTT. The translation is CSASGLGGDTQYF. The rearrangement joined TRBV20-1 to TRBJ2-3, with 7 central nucleotides matching TRBD2. Unmatched junction bases come to 9, with V trimmed by 6 bases and J by 6 bases. The CDR3 measures 13 amino acids from cysteine to phenylalanine. The retained sequence is limited to the CDR3, 39 bases, with the frame set at the first base. The germline V gene encodes CDR1 DFQATT and CDR2 SNEGSKA (reference sequence).